This T cell receptor beta chain was captured in a study of CD8 T cells in Susac syndrome. V was clipped by 11 bases and J by 4 bases, with 12 bases between them. Germline V CDR1 and CDR2: MNHEY, SVGEGT. The CDR3 contains 12 residues. TCR beta from blood CD8+ and CD4+ T cells was sequenced. With random hexamers, reverse transcription was performed on about 0.45 to 1 ug of RNA. The immunoSEQ assay covered 54 Vbeta and 13 Jbeta segments for CDR3. TCRdb re-called the immunoSEQ multiplex PCR reads through MiXCR, storing one row per CDR3 protein. The data hold some 170,000 distinct CDR3 sequences, with approximately 95% observed a single time.

The receptor comes from a human donor with multiple sclerosis. The J gene is TRBJ1-5, the V gene TRBV6-2 or TRBV6-3; tentatively, D is TRBD1 (6 bases). The sequenced material came from CD4+ T cells from PBMCs. This CDR3 is CAGGGGNQPQHF. CDR3 DNA sequence: TGTGCCGGAGGGGGGGGGAATCAGCCCCAGCATTTT.